This TCR beta chain is from a study of cytomegalovirus exposure and HLA in healthy donors. The trim removed 0 bases at V and 4 bases at J, leaving 8 bases unmatched. Per germline, CDR1 SGHRS and CDR2 YFSETQ. This CDR3 is 17 amino acids long. For this clone: Its target is not known.

PCR amplification relied on 60 Vbeta primers (plus 13 Jbeta primers). Using immunoSEQ multiplex PCR, the repertoire was profiled, and TCRdb retains in-frame clones only, with some absent. Altogether about 110,000 clones are present, about 76% being singletons, with the ten largest covering more than 2%. The study's findings and limits: It was taken for granted in presence/absence analyses that sequencing depth across donors was roughly uniform.

Sequenced sample: PBMCs. This chain uses TRBV5-1 with TRBJ1-3, with 9 bases aligning to TRBD1. The sequence was obtained from a woman aged 25 to 45 in good health and CMV-seronegative. The CDR3, as DNA: TGCGCCAGCAGCTTGGGGGACAGGGTCCAAAGAGGAAACACCATATATTTT. It is translated as CASSLGDRVQRGNTIYF. The full variable domain, completed using reference TRBV5-1 and TRBJ1-3, is KAGVTQTPRYLIKTRGQQVTLSCSPISGHRSVSWYQQTPGQGLQFLFEYFSETQRNKGNFPGRFSGRQFSNSRSEMNVSTLELGDSALYLCASSLGDRVQRGNTIYFGEGSWLTVV.